Listed below are T cell receptor beta chains from one sample, sequenced in a study of CD8 T cells in Susac syndrome. MiXCR, applied by TCRdb to the immunoSEQ multiplex PCR reads, yields one record per CDR3 protein. The sample holds under 550,000 distinct CDR3 sequences; around 83% are singletons and the top ten take around 0.12%. The sample comprised CD8+ T cells from PBMCs. All receptors derive from a human donor with multiple sclerosis. The CDR3 runs from the conserved cysteine through the conserved F or W. A D gene is named only where the DNA matches it firmly. Size values are once, few and many counts, or a class for expanded clones, and some rows have none.

TRBJ1-2	TRBV2	-	-	TGTGCCAGCAGTGAAGATCGATCAGGGTGGGATAACTATGGCTACACCTTC	CASSEDRSGWDNYGYTF
TRBJ2-7	TRBV12-3/TRBV12-4	-	-	TGTGCCAGCACCAGCGGACCGGACTACGAGCAGTACTTC	CASTSGPDYEQYF
TRBJ2-5	TRBV12-3/TRBV12-4	TRBD1	-	TGTGCCAGCGACAAGGGACAGGGCCAAGAGACCCAGTACTTC	CASDKGQGQETQYF
TRBJ1-5	TRBV19	-	-	TGTGCCAGTAGTTCAGGGACCCTTACGAATCAGCCCCAGCATTTT	CASSSGTLTNQPQHF
TRBJ2-7	TRBV12-3/TRBV12-4	TRBD1	-	TGTGCCAGCAGTTGGGACAGTGGCTACGAGCAGTACTTC	CASSWDSGYEQYF
TRBJ1-5	TRBV15	-	-	TGTGCCACCAGCAGAGATTTGGGCCGCAATCAGCCCCAGCATTTT	CATSRDLGRNQPQHF
TRBJ2-1	TRBV13	-	-	TGTGCCAGCAGCTTAGGCCTCGGGATCTCCTACAATGAGCAGTTCTTC	CASSLGLGISYNEQFF
TRBJ2-7	TRBV5-1	TRBD2	few	TGCGCCAGCAGCCACTCTAGCGGGGCGAACGAGCAGTACTTC	CASSHSSGANEQYF
TRBJ2-3	TRBV11-2	-	-	TGTGCCAGCAGCGTGCTCCGTCTCGGGGGAGATACGCAGTATTTT	CASSVLRLGGDTQYF
TRBJ2-1	TRBV5-1	TRBD2	once	TGCGCCAGCAGCTCTAGCGGGACCACGGGGAATGAGCAGTTCTTC	CASSSSGTTGNEQFF
TRBJ1-1	TRBV6-5	-	once	TGTGCCAGCAGTTACTCGTCCGGGGCCACTGAAGCTTTCTTT	CASSYSSGATEAFF
TRBJ1-2	TRBV5-4	TRBD1	-	TGTGCCAGCAGCCAAATCGGGACAGGCGATGACTATGGCTACACCTTC	CASSQIGTGDDYGYTF
TRBJ1-5	TRBV27	TRBD1	-	TGTGCCAGCAGCCGAGGGACAGTTAATCAGCCCCAGCATTTT	CASSRGTVNQPQHF
TRBJ1-3	TRBV19	-	-	TGTGCCAGTAGACCGACCGGGATGGCTGGAAACACCATATATTTT	CASRPTGMAGNTIYF
TRBJ1-1	TRBV4-1	-	-	TGCGCCAGCAGCCAAGTAGGGGAAGCCCCCGAAGCTTTCTTT	CASSQVGEAPEAFF
TRBJ2-7	TRBV3-1	-	-	TGTGCCAGCAGCCAATTTACTCGCCCCCCGTTCGACGAGCAGTACTTC	CASSQFTRPPFDEQYF
TRBJ2-7	TRBV30	-	-	TGTGCCTGGAGTGTGGAACGCCGTGGTAACTACGAGCAGTACTTC	CAWSVERRGNYEQYF
TRBJ1-2	TRBV12-3/TRBV12-4	-	-	TGTGCCAGTTCGAAGAGTTATAACTATGGCTACACCTTC	CASSKSYNYGYTF
TRBJ1-2	TRBV29-1	-	-	TGCAGCGTTGAGGGCAGCTATGGCTACACCTTC	CSVEGSYGYTF
TRBJ2-7	TRBV27	-	-	TGTGCCAGCGGGAGGAACGAGCAGTACTTC	CASGRNEQYF
TRBJ2-3	TRBV10-1	TRBD2	-	TGCGCCAGCAGTGAGTCGCGGGGGAGCACAGATACGCAGTATTTT	CASSESRGSTDTQYF
TRBJ2-1	TRBV30	-	-	TGTGCCTGGAGCGCCGGGGTGAATGAGCAGTTCTTC	CAWSAGVNEQFF
TRBJ2-3	TRBV7-2	-	once	TGTGCCAGCAGCTTCCTGACTGAAGATACGCAGTATTTT	CASSFLTEDTQYF
TRBJ2-3	TRBV7-6	-	-	TGTGCCAGCAGCCCCGCGGCGGGCCCGGGCAATACGCAGTATTTT	CASSPAAGPGNTQYF
TRBJ2-5	TRBV7-2	-	few	TGTGCCAGCAGCTTATCGAGTGAAGAGACCCAGTACTTC	CASSLSSEETQYF
TRBJ2-1	TRBV6-2/TRBV6-3	TRBD1	-	TGTGCCAGCAGTTCGGACAGGGTTAGTGGTGAGCAGTTCTTC	CASSSDRVSGEQFF
TRBJ2-3	TRBV14	-	-	TGTGCCAGCAGCAAGACAGTGTTCACAGATACGCAGTATTTT	CASSKTVFTDTQYF
TRBJ2-7	TRBV18	-	-	TGTGCCAGCTCACCACCGAATCCTTTGGTAGCCGAGCAGTACTTC	CASSPPNPLVAEQYF
TRBJ1-1	TRBV5-6	-	-	TGTGCCAGCAGCTTCGAAAAAACCCAAGCTTTCTTT	CASSFEKTQAFF
TRBJ1-5	TRBV4-2	TRBD1	few	TGTGCCAGCAGCCAAGAAGGGGGCATTAATCAGCCCCAGCATTTT	CASSQEGGINQPQHF
TRBJ1-1	TRBV4-1	-	-	TGCGCCAGCAGCCAAGCCAACGTCGGGGGCACTGAAGCTTTCTTT	CASSQANVGGTEAFF
TRBJ2-1	TRBV7-9	-	once	TGTGCCAGCAGCTTTAGCGCAGGGCTCCGTGAGCAGTTCTTC	CASSFSAGLREQFF
TRBJ1-1	TRBV20-1	TRBD1	-	TGCAGTGCTAGACAACAGACAGGGGGTACGAACACTGAAGCTTTCTTT	CSARQQTGGTNTEAFF
TRBJ2-1	TRBV2	-	-	TGTGCCAGCAGTGTGCCGGGGACCTCCTACAATGAGCAGTTCTTC	CASSVPGTSYNEQFF
TRBJ2-4	TRBV27	TRBD1	-	TGTGCCAGCAGTCCCGGGACAGGGGGCGTGAACATTCAGTACTTC	CASSPGTGGVNIQYF
TRBJ1-1	TRBV29-1	TRBD1	-	TGCAGCGTTGAAGGGACAGGGAACACTGAAGCTTTCTTT	CSVEGTGNTEAFF
TRBJ1-2	TRBV28	-	-	TGTGCCAGCAGGCCTGCAGGGGTGGGGTATGGCTACACCTTC	CASRPAGVGYGYTF
TRBJ1-5	TRBV4-1	-	-	TGCGCCAGCAGCCAGCACTCCAGGGGTCCCCAAAGTCAGCCCCAGCATTTT	CASSQHSRGPQSQPQHF
TRBJ2-1	TRBV19	-	-	TGTGCCAGTAGTATTTCAGACAGTGCTGAGCAGTTCTTC	CASSISDSAEQFF
TRBJ2-1	TRBV14	-	few	TGTGCCAGCAGCCGTTGGACCGACAATGAGCAGTTCTTC	CASSRWTDNEQFF
TRBJ2-3	TRBV7-3	-	-	TGTGCCAGCAGCCCTGGTCCAGGGGGCACAGATACGCAGTATTTT	CASSPGPGGTDTQYF
TRBJ2-1	TRBV29-1	-	-	TGCAGCGGGGAACTAGGAGGGCAGTTCTTC	CSGELGGQFF
TRBJ2-1	TRBV7-9	TRBD2	-	TGTGCCAGCAGCTCCCCGATGGGACTAGACGAGTACAATGAGCAGTTCTTC	CASSSPMGLDEYNEQFF
TRBJ2-7	TRBV27	TRBD1	once	TGTGCCAGCAGTCAAACCGGGACAGGGGCCTACGAGCAGTACTTC	CASSQTGTGAYEQYF